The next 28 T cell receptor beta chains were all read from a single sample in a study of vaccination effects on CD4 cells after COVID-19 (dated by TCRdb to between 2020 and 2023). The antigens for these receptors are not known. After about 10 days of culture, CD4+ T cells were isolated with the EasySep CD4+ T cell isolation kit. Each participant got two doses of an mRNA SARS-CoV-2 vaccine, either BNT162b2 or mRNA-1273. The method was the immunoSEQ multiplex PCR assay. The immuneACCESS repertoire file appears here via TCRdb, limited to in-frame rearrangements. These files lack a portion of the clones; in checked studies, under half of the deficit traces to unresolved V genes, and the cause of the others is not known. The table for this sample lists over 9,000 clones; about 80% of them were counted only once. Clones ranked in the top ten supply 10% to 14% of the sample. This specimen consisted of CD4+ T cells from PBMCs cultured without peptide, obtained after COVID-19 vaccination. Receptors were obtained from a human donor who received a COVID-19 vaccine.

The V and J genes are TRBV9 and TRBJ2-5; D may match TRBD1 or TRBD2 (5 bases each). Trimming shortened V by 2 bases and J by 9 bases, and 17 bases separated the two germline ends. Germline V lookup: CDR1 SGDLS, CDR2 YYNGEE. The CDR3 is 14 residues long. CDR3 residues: CASSVGEIHGAQYF. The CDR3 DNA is TGTGCCAGCAGCGTGGGGGAGATCCATGGGGCCCAGTACTTC.

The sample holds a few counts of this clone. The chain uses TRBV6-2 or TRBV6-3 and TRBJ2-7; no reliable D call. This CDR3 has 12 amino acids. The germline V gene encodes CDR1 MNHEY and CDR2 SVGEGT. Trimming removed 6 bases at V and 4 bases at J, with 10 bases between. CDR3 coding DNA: TGTGCCAGCAGCAGAACCCCATACGAGCAGTACTTC. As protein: CASSRTPYEQYF.

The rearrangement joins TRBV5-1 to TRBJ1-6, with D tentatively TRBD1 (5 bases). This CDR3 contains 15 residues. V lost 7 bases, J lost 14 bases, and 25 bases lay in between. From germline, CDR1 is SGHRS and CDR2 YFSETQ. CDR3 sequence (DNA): TGCGCCAGCTCCCTGGTAGGGACCGCCGGGGGATCCCTCCACTTT. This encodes CASSLVGTAGGSLHF.

The CDR3 protein is CASSPGQGSFSNQPQHF. The DNA for the CDR3 is TGCGCCAGCAGCCCGGGACAGGGCTCTTTTAGCAATCAGCCCCAGCATTTT. The chain is built from TRBV5-1 and TRBJ1-5; 9 nucleotides align to TRBD1. In germline, CDR1 is SGHRS, CDR2 YFSETQ. The trim removed 4 bases at V and 0 bases at J, leaving 8 bases unmatched. CDR3 length: 17 residues.

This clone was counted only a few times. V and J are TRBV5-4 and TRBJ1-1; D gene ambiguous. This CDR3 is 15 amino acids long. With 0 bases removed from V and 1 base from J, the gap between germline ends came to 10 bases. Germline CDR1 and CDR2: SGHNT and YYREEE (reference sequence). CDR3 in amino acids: CASSLADRGNTEAFF. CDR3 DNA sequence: TGTGCCAGCAGCTTGGCCGACCGGGGGAACACTGAAGCTTTCTTT.

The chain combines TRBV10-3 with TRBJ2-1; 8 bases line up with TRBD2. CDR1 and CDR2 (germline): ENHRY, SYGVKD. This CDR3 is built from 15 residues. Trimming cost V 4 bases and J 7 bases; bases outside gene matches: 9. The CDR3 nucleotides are TGTGCCATCAGTGGAGGTAGCGGGGAAGGTAATGAGCAGTTCTTC. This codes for CAISGGSGEGNEQFF.

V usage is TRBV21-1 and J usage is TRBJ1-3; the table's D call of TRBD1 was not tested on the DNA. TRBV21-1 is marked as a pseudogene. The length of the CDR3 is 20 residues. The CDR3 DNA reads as TGTGCCAGCAGCAGCGCCGCCCAGGGGATCGACCTTCCCTCTGGAAACACCATATATTTT. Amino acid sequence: CASSSAAQGIDLPSGNTIYF.

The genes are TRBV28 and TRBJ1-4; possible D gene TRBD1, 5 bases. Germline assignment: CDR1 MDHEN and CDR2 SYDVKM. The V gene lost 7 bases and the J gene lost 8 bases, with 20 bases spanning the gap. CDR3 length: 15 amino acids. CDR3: CASKIGGAGKEKLFF. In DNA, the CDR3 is TGTGCCAGCAAGATCGGAGGGGCAGGGAAAGAAAAACTGTTTTTT. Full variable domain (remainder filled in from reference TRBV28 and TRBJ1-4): DVKVTQSSRYLVKRTGEKVFLECVQDMDHENMFWYRQDPGLGLRLIYFSYDVKMKEKGDIPEGYSVSREKKERFSLILESASTNQTSMYLCASKIGGAGKEKLFFGSGTQLSVL.

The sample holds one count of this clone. CDR3 coding DNA: TGTGCCAGCAGTCCCGGGACAGATCGGGAGCAGTACTTC. Protein: CASSPGTDREQYF. This chain connects TRBV12-3 or TRBV12-4 to TRBJ2-7, with TRBD1 matching 7 bases. V dropped 5 bases and J dropped 7; count of bases not matched to a gene: 8. The CDR3 is 13 amino acids.

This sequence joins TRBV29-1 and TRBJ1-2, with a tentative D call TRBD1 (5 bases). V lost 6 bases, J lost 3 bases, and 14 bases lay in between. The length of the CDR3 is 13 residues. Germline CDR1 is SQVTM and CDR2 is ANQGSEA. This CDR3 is CSVPFGGDYGYTF. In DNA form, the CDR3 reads TGCAGCGTCCCCTTCGGGGGGGACTATGGCTACACCTTC. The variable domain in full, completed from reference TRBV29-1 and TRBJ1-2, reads SAVISQKPSRDICQRGTSLTIQCQVDSQVTMMFWYRQQPGQSLTLIATANQGSEATYESGFVIDKFPISRPNLTFSTLTVSNMSPEDSSIYLCSVPFGGDYGYTFGSGTRLTVV.

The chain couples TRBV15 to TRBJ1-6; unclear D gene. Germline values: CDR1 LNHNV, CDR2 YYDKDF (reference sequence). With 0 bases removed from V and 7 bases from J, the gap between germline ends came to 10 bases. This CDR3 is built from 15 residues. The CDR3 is CATSRDPLNNSPLHF. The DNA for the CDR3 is TGTGCCACCAGCAGAGATCCCCTAAACAATTCACCCCTCCACTTT.

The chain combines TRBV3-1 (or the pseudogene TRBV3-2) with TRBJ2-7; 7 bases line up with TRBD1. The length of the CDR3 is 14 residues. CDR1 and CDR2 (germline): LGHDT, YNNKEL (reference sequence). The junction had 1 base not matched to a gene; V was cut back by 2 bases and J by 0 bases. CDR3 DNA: TGTGCCAGCAGCCAACGGGACAGCTCCTACGAGCAGTACTTC. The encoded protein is CASSQRDSSYEQYF.

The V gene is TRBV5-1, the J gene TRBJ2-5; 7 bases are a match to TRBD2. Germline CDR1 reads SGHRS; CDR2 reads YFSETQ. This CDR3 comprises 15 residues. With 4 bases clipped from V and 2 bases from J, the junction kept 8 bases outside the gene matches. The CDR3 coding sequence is TGCGCCAGCAGCCCGCGGAGCGGGGAGCAAGAGACCCAGTACTTC. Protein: CASSPRSGEQETQYF.

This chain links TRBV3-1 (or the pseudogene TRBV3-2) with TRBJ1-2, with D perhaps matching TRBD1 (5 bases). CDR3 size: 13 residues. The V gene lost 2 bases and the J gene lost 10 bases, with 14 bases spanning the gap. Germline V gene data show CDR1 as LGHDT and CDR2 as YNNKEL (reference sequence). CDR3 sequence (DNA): TGTGCCAGCAGCCAATCCTGGCAGGGAGCCTACACCTTC. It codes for CASSQSWQGAYTF.

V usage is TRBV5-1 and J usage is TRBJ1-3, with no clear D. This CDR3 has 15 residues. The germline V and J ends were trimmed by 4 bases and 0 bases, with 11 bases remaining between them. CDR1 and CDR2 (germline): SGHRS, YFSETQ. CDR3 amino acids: CASSAGRSSGNTIYF. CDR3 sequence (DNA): TGCGCCAGCAGCGCTGGACGGAGCTCTGGAAACACCATATATTTT. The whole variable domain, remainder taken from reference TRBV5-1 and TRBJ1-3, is KAGVTQTPRYLIKTRGQQVTLSCSPISGHRSVSWYQQTPGQGLQFLFEYFSETQRNKGNFPGRFSGRQFSNSRSEMNVSTLELGDSALYLCASSAGRSSGNTIYFGEGSWLTVV.

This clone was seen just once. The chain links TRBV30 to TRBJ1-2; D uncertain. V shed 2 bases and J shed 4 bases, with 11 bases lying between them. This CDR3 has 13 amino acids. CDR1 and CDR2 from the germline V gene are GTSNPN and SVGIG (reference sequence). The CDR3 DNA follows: TGTGCCTGGAGTATAGACCCGAGCTATGGCTACACCTTC. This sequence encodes CAWSIDPSYGYTF.

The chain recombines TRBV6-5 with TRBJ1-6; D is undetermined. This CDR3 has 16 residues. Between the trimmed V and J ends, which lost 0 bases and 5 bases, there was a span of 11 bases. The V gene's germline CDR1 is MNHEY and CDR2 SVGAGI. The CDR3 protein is CASSYSNAANNSPLHF. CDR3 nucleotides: TGTGCCAGCAGTTACTCGAACGCCGCAAATAATTCACCCCTCCACTTT.

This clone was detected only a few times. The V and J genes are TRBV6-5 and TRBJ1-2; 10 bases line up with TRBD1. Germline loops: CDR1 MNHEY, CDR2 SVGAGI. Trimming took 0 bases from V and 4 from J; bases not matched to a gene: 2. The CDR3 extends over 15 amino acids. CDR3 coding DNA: TGTGCCAGCAGTTACTCGGACAGGGGGACCTATGGCTACACCTTC. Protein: CASSYSDRGTYGYTF.

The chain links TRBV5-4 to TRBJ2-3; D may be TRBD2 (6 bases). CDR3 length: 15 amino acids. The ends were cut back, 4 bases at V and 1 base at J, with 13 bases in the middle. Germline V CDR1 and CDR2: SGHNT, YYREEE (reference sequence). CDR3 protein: CASSRRDGRTDTQYF. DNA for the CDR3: TGTGCCAGCAGCCGGAGGGATGGGCGCACAGATACGCAGTATTTT. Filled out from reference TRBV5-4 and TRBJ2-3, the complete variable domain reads ETGVTQSPTHLIKTRGQQVTLRCSSQSGHNTVSWYQQALGQGPQFIFQYYREEENGRGNFPPRFSGLQFPNYSSELNVNALELDDSALYLCASSRRDGRTDTQYFGPGTRLTVL.

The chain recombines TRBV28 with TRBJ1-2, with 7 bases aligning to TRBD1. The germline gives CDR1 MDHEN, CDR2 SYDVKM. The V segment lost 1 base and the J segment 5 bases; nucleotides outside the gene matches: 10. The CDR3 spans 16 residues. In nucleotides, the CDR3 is TGTGCCAGCAGTTTATCCGGGACAGCGGTTGCTTATGGCTACACCTTC. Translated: CASSLSGTAVAYGYTF.

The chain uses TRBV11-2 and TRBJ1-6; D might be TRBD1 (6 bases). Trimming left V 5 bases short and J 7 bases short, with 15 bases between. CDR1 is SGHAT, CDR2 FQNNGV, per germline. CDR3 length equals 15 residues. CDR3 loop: CASSPRDKLNSPLHF. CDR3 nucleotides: TGTGCCAGCAGCCCTAGGGACAAACTCAATTCACCCCTCCACTTT. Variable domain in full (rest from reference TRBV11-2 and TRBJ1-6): EAGVAQSPRYKIIEKRQSVAFWCNPISGHATLYWYQQILGQGPKLLIQFQNNGVVDDSQLPKDRFSAERLKGVDSTLKIQPAKLEDSAVYLCASSPRDKLNSPLHFGNGTRLTVT.

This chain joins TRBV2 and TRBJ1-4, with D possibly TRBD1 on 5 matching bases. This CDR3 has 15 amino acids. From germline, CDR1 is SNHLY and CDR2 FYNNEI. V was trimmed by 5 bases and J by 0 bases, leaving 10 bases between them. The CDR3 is CASSFTGATNEKLFF. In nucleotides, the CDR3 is TGTGCCAGCAGTTTTACAGGCGCAACTAATGAAAAACTGTTTTTT.

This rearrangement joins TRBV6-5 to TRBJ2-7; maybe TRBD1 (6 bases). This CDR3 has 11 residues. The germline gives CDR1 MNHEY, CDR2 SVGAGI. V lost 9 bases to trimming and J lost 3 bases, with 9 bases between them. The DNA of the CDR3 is TGTGCCAGTAAAGGGGGCTACGAGCAGTACTTC. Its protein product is CASKGGYEQYF.

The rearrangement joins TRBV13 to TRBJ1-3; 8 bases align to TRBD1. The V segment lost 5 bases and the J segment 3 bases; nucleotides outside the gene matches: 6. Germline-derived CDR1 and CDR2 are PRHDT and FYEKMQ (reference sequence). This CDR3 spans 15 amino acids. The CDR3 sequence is CASSLWTGFGNTIYF. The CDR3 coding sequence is TGTGCCAGCAGCCTCTGGACAGGGTTTGGAAACACCATATATTTT.

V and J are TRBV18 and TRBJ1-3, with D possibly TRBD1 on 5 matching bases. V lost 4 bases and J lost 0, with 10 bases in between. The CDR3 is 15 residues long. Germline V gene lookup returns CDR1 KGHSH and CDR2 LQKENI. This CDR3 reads CASSLDSYSGNTIYF. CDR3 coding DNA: TGTGCCAGCTCACTAGACAGCTACTCTGGAAACACCATATATTTT.

CDR3 protein: CAWSVAGGPYEQYF. The CDR3, as DNA: TGTGCCTGGAGTGTGGCGGGAGGGCCCTACGAGCAGTACTTC. This chain connects TRBV30 to TRBJ2-7; 9 positions agree with TRBD2. V lost 0 bases, J lost 2 bases, and 2 bases stayed unmatched. This CDR3 comprises 14 residues. Germline-derived CDR1 and CDR2 are GTSNPN and SVGIG (reference sequence).

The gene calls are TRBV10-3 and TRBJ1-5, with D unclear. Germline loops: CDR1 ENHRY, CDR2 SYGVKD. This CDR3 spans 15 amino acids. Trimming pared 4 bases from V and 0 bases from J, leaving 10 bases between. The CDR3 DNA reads TGTGCCATCAGTGTTGGGGAATTTAGCAATCAGCCCCAGCATTTT. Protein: CAISVGEFSNQPQHF.

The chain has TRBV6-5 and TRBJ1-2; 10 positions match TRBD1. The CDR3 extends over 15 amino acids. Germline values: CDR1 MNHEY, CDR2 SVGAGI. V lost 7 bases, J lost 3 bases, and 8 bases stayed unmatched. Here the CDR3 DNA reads TGTGCCAGCAAGACAGGGGGCCGCTCCGACTATGGCTACACCTTC. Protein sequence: CASKTGGRSDYGYTF.